This T cell receptor (beta chain) was recovered during a study of blood T cells in healthy people across ages. Unmatched junction bases numbered 5, after V lost 3 bases and J lost 4 bases. The CDR3 has 14 residues. Per germline, CDR1 LGHNA and CDR2 YSLEER. A sample-barcoded 5' primer and a J-beta primer mix were used in a second PCR of about 7 to 11 cycles. MiXCR, run by TCRdb on the 5' RACE reads, gives a single entry per CDR3 protein. In the table there are fewer than 900,000 distinct CDR3 sequences, roughly 43% of which are singletons. The sequence was obtained from a woman in her fifties or sixties in good health. Material: blood. The gene calls are TRBV4-3 and TRBJ1-2; TRBD1 aligns across 7 bases. The chain's CDR3 is CASSQGDSFYGYTF. CDR3 nucleotide sequence: TGCGCCAGCAGCCAGGGGGACAGTTTCTATGGCTACACCTTC.